This T cell receptor (beta chain) originates from a study of CD8+CD57+ T cells in acquired aplastic anemia. Across the whole study: Sorted CD4+ and CD8+ cells gave an average of roughly 3.2 ug of DNA. The study, taken as a whole, reports: Patients and controls shared 25 to 30 CD8+ CDR3 sequences, which appeared highly expressed in patients and within their immunodominant clones. In CD8+ cells, Simpson's diversity showed no significant difference between patients and controls.

Points on this clonotype: What it recognizes is unknown.

The CDR3 sequence is 13 residues long. The J segment lost 0 bases and the V segment lost 10 bases, leaving 2 bases of the junction unmatched. Germline V CDR1 and CDR2: ENHRY, SYGVKD. Using genomic DNA as the template, TCR beta VDJ and CDR3 profiling was carried out. From the reads, TCRdb called clonotypes with MiXCR, one entry per CDR3 protein. The repertoire holds some 45,000 distinct CDR3 sequences, approximately 67% seen once, with 20% to 30% in the top ten. The chain combines TRBV10-3 with TRBJ1-1, with TRBD1 matching 10 bases. The specimen sequenced was sorted CD4+, CD8+, or CD8+CD57+ T cells (not recorded which) from PBMCs. The sequence was obtained from a human donor in good health, serving as a control. The CDR3 sequence is CATTGGMNTEAFF. The CDR3 DNA is TGTGCCACGACAGGGGGCATGAACACTGAAGCTTTCTTT.